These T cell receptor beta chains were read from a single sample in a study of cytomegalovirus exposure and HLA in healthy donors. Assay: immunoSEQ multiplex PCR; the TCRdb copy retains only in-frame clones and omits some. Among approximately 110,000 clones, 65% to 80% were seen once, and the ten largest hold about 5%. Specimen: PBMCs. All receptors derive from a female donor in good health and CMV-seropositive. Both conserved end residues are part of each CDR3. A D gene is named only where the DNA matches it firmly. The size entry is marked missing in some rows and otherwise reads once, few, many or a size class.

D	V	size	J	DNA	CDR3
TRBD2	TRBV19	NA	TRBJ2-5	TGTGCCAGTAGTTCGGGACTAGGAGTAGGGGAGACCCAGTACTTC	CASSSGLGVGETQYF
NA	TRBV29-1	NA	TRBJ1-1	TGCAGCGTTGAAGTTCAGGGAACCACTGAAGCTTTCTTT	CSVEVQGTTEAFF
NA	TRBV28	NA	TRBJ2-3	TGTGCCAGCAGTCCCCTCCGGAAGAAAATGACTACTAGCACAGATACGCAGTATTTT	CASSPLRKKMTTSTDTQYF
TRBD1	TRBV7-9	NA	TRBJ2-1	TGTGCCAGCAGCTTAGAGGGGGGACAGGGGGCCGGGCAGTTCTTC	CASSLEGGQGAGQFF
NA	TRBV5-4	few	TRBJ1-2	TGTGCCAGCAGCCTGGGCGGGTTGAACTATGGCTACACCTTC	CASSLGGLNYGYTF
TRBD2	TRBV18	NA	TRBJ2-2	TGTGCCAGCTCGCAAAAACGACTAGCGGGTACCGGGGAGCTGTTTTTT	CASSQKRLAGTGELFF
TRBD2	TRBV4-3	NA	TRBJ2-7	TGCGCCAGCAGCCGCGGGGGGGTATCCGGGGCAGAACACTACGAGCAGTACTTC	CASSRGGVSGAEHYEQYF
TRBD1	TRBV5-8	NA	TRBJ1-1	TGTGCCAGCAGCTACTGGGACAGGGAAGCTTTCTTT	CASSYWDREAFF
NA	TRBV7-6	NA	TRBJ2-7	TGTGCCAGCAGCAGACGGGGGTTCTACGAGCAGTACTTC	CASSRRGFYEQYF
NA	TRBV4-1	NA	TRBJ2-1	TGCGCCAGCAGCCAAAGCGCTGGCTACGTTGATGAGCAGTTCTTC	CASSQSAGYVDEQFF
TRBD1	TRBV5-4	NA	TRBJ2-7	TGTGCCAGCAGCTTGGGGACAGGGATTTTTTACGAGCAGTACTTC	CASSLGTGIFYEQYF
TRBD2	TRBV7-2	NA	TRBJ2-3	TGTGCCAGCAGCCTACTAGCGGAAAGAGCAGATACGCAGTATTTT	CASSLLAERADTQYF
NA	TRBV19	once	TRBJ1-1	TGTGCCAGTAGCAGACAGGCGAACACTGAAGCTTTCTTT	CASSRQANTEAFF
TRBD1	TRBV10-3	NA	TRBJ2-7	TGTGCCATCAGGACCGGGACAGCGGCCTACGAGCAGTACTTC	CAIRTGTAAYEQYF
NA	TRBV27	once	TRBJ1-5	TGTGCCAGCAGTTATAGAAGCAATCAGCCCCAGCATTTT	CASSYRSNQPQHF
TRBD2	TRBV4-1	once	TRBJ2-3	TGCGCCAGCAGTCTTATAGCGGGGACAGATACGCAGTATTTT	CASSLIAGTDTQYF
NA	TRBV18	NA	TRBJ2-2	TGTGCCAGCTCACCAAGAGCGGCCCCTCTGCACACCGGGGAGCTGTTTTTT	CASSPRAAPLHTGELFF
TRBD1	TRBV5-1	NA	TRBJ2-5	TGCGCCAGCAGCTTGGGGACAGGCTGGGGGTTCCAAGAGACCCAGTACTTC	CASSLGTGWGFQETQYF
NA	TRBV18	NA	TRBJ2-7	TGTGCCAGCTCACCCACAGGGGGGGCCTACGAGCAGTACTTC	CASSPTGGAYEQYF
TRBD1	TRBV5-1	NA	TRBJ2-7	TGCGCCAGCAGCCGCCCATTAGGGACAGGGGCTGGGGAGCAGTACTTC	CASSRPLGTGAGEQYF
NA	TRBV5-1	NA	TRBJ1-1	TGCGCCAGCAGCTTGGCGGTCCCCAGGACTGAAGCTTTCTTT	CASSLAVPRTEAFF
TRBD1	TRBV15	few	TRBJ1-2	TGTGCCACCAGCAGAGACTCGCAGGGGGCTCATGGCTACACCTTC	CATSRDSQGAHGYTF
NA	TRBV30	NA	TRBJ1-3	TGTGCCTGGACCTTGGAGGGACTACCCTCCTCTGGAAACACCATATATTTT	CAWTLEGLPSSGNTIYF
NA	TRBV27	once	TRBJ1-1	TGTGCCAGCAGTTTATTTATGAACACTGAAGCTTTCTTT	CASSLFMNTEAFF
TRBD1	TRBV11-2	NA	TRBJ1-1	TGTGCCAGCAGCCGGGGACAGGGGGCAGTTGAGGCTTTCTTT	CASSRGQGAVEAFF
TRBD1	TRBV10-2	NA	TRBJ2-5	TGCGCCAGCAGTGGGCACGGGGACAGAAAACAAGAGACCCAGTACTTC	CASSGHGDRKQETQYF
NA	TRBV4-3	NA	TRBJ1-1	TGCGCCAGCAGCCAAGAATACGGCAGGGCCACTGAAGCTTTCTTT	CASSQEYGRATEAFF
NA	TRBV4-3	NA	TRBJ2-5	TGCGCCAGCAGCCAAGATCTTGGGCGCGGGACAGCACCGTACTTC	CASSQDLGRGTAPYF
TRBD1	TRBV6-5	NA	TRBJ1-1	TGTGCCAGCAGTTCCCTCAGGGGGACTGAAGCTTTCTTT	CASSSLRGTEAFF
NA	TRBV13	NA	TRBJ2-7	TGTGCCAGCAGCTTTAAGACTCTGCAGGGCGAGCAGTACTTC	CASSFKTLQGEQYF
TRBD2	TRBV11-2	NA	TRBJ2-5	TGTGCCAGCAGCGGAAACCTAGCGGTCCAAGAGACCCAGTACTTC	CASSGNLAVQETQYF
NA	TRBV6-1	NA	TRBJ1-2	TGTGCCAGCAGTGACAGGGGACGCTACACCTTC	CASSDRGRYTF
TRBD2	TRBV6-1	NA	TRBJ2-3	TGTGCCAGCAGATTGACTAGCTCTACAGATACGCAGTATTTT	CASRLTSSTDTQYF